Listed here are 12 T cell receptor beta chains from one sample, sequenced in a study of cytomegalovirus exposure and HLA in healthy donors. PCR amplification relied on 60 Vbeta primers (plus 13 Jbeta primers). Profiled with immunoSEQ multiplex PCR; TCRdb holds only in-frame clones, not every one. The data show about 140,000 clones, with roughly four fifths seen just once and approximately 1.3% held by the top ten. What was sequenced was PBMCs. These receptor sequences come from a man aged 25 to 40 in good health and CMV-seropositive.

The chain combines TRBV15 with TRBJ1-2, with 8 nucleotides matching TRBD1. The V gene's germline CDR1 is LNHNV and CDR2 YYDKDF (reference sequence). J lost 6 bases, V lost 2 bases, and 11 bases had no gene match. CDR3 length: 16 residues. The CDR3 protein is CATSRPFTGGDNGYTF. CDR3 DNA sequence: TGTGCCACCAGCAGACCATTTACAGGGGGAGATAATGGCTACACCTTC.

V gene TRBV19 combines with J gene TRBJ1-1, with 10 bases that match TRBD1. The CDR3 sequence is 17 residues long. Germline trimming cut 2 bases from V and 4 bases from J; bases unmatched to any gene: 10. Germline V gene lookup returns CDR1 LNHDA and CDR2 SQIVND (reference sequence). The CDR3: CASSIPDGTGVITEAFF. Here the CDR3 DNA reads TGTGCCAGTAGTATACCGGACGGGACAGGGGTAATCACTGAAGCTTTCTTT. The full variable domain, with the rest looked up from reference TRBV19 and TRBJ1-1, is DGGITQSPKYLFRKEGQNVTLSCEQNLNHDAMYWYRQDPGQGLRLIYYSQIVNDFQKGDIAEGYSVSREKKESFPLTVTSAQKNPTAFYLCASSIPDGTGVITEAFFGQGTRLTVV.

This clone came up a few times. This chain uses TRBV9 with TRBJ1-5; 7 nucleotides line up with TRBD1. The CDR3 runs to 14 residues. Trimming removed 4 bases from V and 3 bases from J; junction bases left unmatched: 4. Germline V gives CDR1 SGDLS, CDR2 YYNGEE. The chain's CDR3 is CASSPGQANQPQHF. Written as DNA, the CDR3 is TGTGCCAGCAGCCCCGGACAGGCCAATCAGCCCCAGCATTTT.

The gene calls are TRBV7-8 and TRBJ2-5, with 7 bases aligning to TRBD2. Germline CDR1 SGHVS, CDR2 FQNEAQ. V gave up 2 bases and J gave up 2 bases; unmatched junction bases: 8. There are 16 residues in the CDR3. Here the CDR3 reads CASSLRTGAGQETQYF. DNA of the CDR3: TGTGCCAGCAGCTTAAGAACGGGAGCGGGGCAAGAGACCCAGTACTTC.

The rearrangement links TRBV7-2 to TRBJ2-5, with D possibly TRBD2 on 5 matching bases. Per germline, CDR1 SGHTA and CDR2 FQGNSA. Trimming left V 7 bases short and J 5 bases short, with 17 bases between. This CDR3 is built from 14 residues. The CDR3 DNA reads as TGTGCCAGCACCCTCTTCGGACGCGGGGAGACCCAGTACTTC. This codes for CASTLFGRGETQYF.

The V call is TRBV28, the J call TRBJ2-3; D may be TRBD2 (7 bases). Germline lookup yields CDR1 MDHEN and CDR2 SYDVKM. The CDR3 consists of 14 residues. V was pared by 8 bases and J by 6 bases, with 18 bases between. As DNA, the CDR3 is TGTGCCAGCGGCACCCGGAGGGGGGGCGATACGCAGTATTTT. Protein product: CASGTRRGGDTQYF.

This chain joins TRBV30 and TRBJ2-5; the match to TRBD1 covers 7 bases. With 3 bases clipped from V and 4 bases from J, the junction kept 5 bases outside the gene matches. CDR3 length: 13 residues. Germline CDR1 GTSNPN, CDR2 SVGIG (reference sequence). In DNA, the CDR3 is TGTGCCTGGAGCACAGGGGTGAGAGAGACCCAGTACTTC. As protein: CAWSTGVRETQYF.

The chain uses TRBV19 and TRBJ1-5; the D gene is possibly TRBD1 (6 bases). V lost 0 bases and J 4 bases, leaving 16 bases between the germline ends. CDR1 LNHDA and CDR2 SQIVND come from the germline V gene (reference sequence). The length of the CDR3 is 17 residues. CDR3 DNA sequence: TGTGCCAGTAGTATAGATGCCAGGGGAATATCAAATCAGCCCCAGCATTTT. Its protein is CASSIDARGISNQPQHF.

The chain links TRBV5-1 to TRBJ2-5, with a tentative D call TRBD1 (6 bases). The DNA matches TRBJ2-7 better at its end, which makes the J call doubtful. Per the germline V gene, CDR1 is SGHRS and CDR2 is YFSETQ. The CDR3 is 16 residues long. The CDR3 nucleotides are TGCGCCAGCAGCCCCACTCCTAACAGGGCTCAAGGCGAGCAGTACTTC. The encoded protein is CASSPTPNRAQGEQYF.

The rearrangement joins TRBV9 to TRBJ2-1; a weak D match, TRBD2 (6 bases). The CDR3 is made up of 15 amino acids. Per the germline V gene, CDR1 is SGDLS and CDR2 is YYNGEE. Trimming stripped 0 bases from V and 5 bases from J, with 12 bases between. The DNA of the CDR3 is TGTGCCAGCAGCGTAGTCTCTAGCGCCCACAATGAGCAGTTCTTC. Residues: CASSVVSSAHNEQFF.

The V gene is TRBV14, the J gene TRBJ1-4, with D perhaps matching TRBD1 (6 bases). The CDR3 totals 16 residues. CDR1 and CDR2 from the germline V gene are SGHDN and FVKESK. Deletions cut 6 bases from V and 8 bases from J, with 22 bases between. The CDR3 DNA reads TGTGCCAGCAGTTCACCCTGGGGGCCGACCCGGGAAAAACTGTTTTTT. Translating it yields CASSSPWGPTREKLFF.

The V call is TRBV7-3, the J call TRBJ2-2; D remains ambiguous. V was trimmed by 1 base and J by 2 bases, leaving 8 bases between them. The CDR3 length is 15 residues. Germline V gene data show CDR1 as SGHTA and CDR2 as FQGTGA. CDR3 sequence reads: CASSLSQANTGELFF. In DNA form, the CDR3 reads TGTGCCAGCAGCTTAAGTCAGGCCAACACCGGGGAGCTGTTTTTT.